Following are 21 T cell receptor beta chains from one sample sequenced in a study of Graves' ophthalmopathy and Graves' hyperthyroidism. The authors amplified TCR beta CDR3 regions, and they did so from RNA transcripts for repertoire sequencing. RT-PCR was first run with HTBI primers, then multiplex PCR in a second round. From the multiplex PCR reads, TCRdb called clonotypes with MiXCR, one entry per CDR3 protein. The data hold hundreds of thousands of distinct CDR3 sequences, with 15% observed a single time. Sequencing was performed on peripheral blood. All receptors derive from a woman younger than 35 with stable Graves' hyperthyroidism.

This clonotype was observed at least ten times. The chain carries TRBV5-1 and TRBJ2-7; TRBD1 matches 8 bases. Germline V gene lookup returns CDR1 SGHRS and CDR2 YFSETQ. J lost 5 bases, V lost 0 bases, and 7 bases had no gene match. This CDR3 comprises 15 residues. This CDR3 is CASSLADRGPDEQYF. The DNA for the CDR3 is TGCGCCAGCAGCTTGGCCGACAGGGGCCCCGACGAGCAGTACTTC. The entire variable domain, with the rest obtained from reference TRBV5-1 and TRBJ2-7, is as follows: KAGVTQTPRYLIKTRGQQVTLSCSPISGHRSVSWYQQTPGQGLQFLFEYFSETQRNKGNFPGRFSGRQFSNSRSEMNVSTLELGDSALYLCASSLADRGPDEQYFGPGTRLTVT.

The chain joins TRBV20-1 to TRBJ2-2; 10 positions agree with TRBD2. Germline loops: CDR1 DFQATT, CDR2 SNEGSKA (reference sequence). The CDR3 length is 16 residues. V shed 4 bases, J shed 2 bases, and the junction held 7 bases outside the gene matches. The CDR3 DNA reads TGCAGTGCTAAGAAAGGACTAGCGGCAAACACCGGGGAGCTGTTTTTT. It codes for CSAKKGLAANTGELFF.

This chain uses TRBV11-2 with TRBJ1-2, with a tentative D call TRBD1 (5 bases). Germline V gene sequence: CDR1 SGHAT, CDR2 FQNNGV. The CDR3 is 15 residues long. V lost 3 bases, J lost 5 bases, and 16 bases lay in between. CDR3 coding DNA: TGTGCCAGCAGCTTCCAGAGACAGATCTCATATGGCTACACCTTC. This encodes CASSFQRQISYGYTF.

The rearrangement links TRBV12-3 or TRBV12-4 to TRBJ2-7, with D possibly TRBD1 on 6 matching bases. The length of the CDR3 is 14 residues. The V gene lost 5 bases and the J gene lost 6 bases, with 17 bases spanning the gap. In nucleotides, the CDR3 is TGTGCCAGCAGTGCAACCCCGGACAGCCCCGAGCAGTACTTC. This gives the protein CASSATPDSPEQYF.

This clonotype has a count of ten or more. The chain joins TRBV11-2 to TRBJ2-7, with TRBD1 as a possible D gene (6 bases). Between the trimmed V and J ends, which lost 3 bases and 6 bases, there was a span of 18 bases. CDR1 and CDR2 from the germline V gene are SGHAT and FQNNGV. The CDR3 has 15 residues. CDR3 sequence reads: CASSLVGQKRPEQYF. In nucleotides, the CDR3 is TGTGCCAGCAGCTTGGTCGGACAGAAAAGACCCGAGCAGTACTTC.

This clonotype was observed many times. The chain is built from TRBV7-9 and TRBJ1-1; the match to TRBD1 covers 7 bases. The V gene end was trimmed by 5 bases and the J gene end by 3 bases; junction bases not matched to a gene: 9. The CDR3 has 15 amino acids. Germline loops: CDR1 SEHNR, CDR2 FQNEAQ (reference sequence). The CDR3 sequence: CASSVTTGPDTEAFF. The CDR3 coding sequence is TGTGCCAGCAGCGTCACGACAGGGCCGGACACTGAAGCTTTCTTT.

The chain couples TRBV2 to TRBJ1-5; weak D call: TRBD1 (6 bases). The CDR3 loop spans 17 amino acids. Germline V gives CDR1 SNHLY, CDR2 FYNNEI. Trimming shortened V by 4 bases and J by 0 bases, and 16 bases separated the two germline ends. The CDR3 protein is CASSVSRGASSNQPQHF. CDR3 nucleotide sequence: TGTGCCAGCAGTGTTTCCAGGGGTGCCTCTAGCAATCAGCCCCAGCATTTT. Variable domain in full (rest from reference TRBV2 and TRBJ1-5): EPEVTQTPSHQVTQMGQEVILRCVPISNHLYFYWYRQILGQKVEFLVSFYNNEISEKSEIFDDQFSVERPDGSNFTLKIRSTKLEDSAMYFCASSVSRGASSNQPQHFGDGTRLSIL.

Turning to this clonotype: A much larger clone differs by one base, so this may be a read error. This chain connects TRBV5-5 to TRBJ1-2; D is ambiguous. The CDR3 contains 13 residues. Germline CDR1 SGHKS, CDR2 YYEKEE (reference sequence). The CDR3 loop is CAGSPGSNYGYTF. Here the CDR3 DNA reads TGTGCCGGCAGCCCCGGGAGTAACTATGGCTACACCTTC.

The chain joins TRBV3-1 to TRBJ2-5, with TRBD2 identical over 12 bases. The germline CDR1 and CDR2 sequences are LGHDT and YNNKEL (reference sequence). The CDR3 is made up of 16 amino acids. The V gene end was trimmed by 5 bases and the J gene end by 5 bases; junction bases not matched to a gene: 9. This CDR3 is CASSTLAGGSWETQYF. CDR3 nucleotide sequence: TGTGCCAGCAGCACTCTAGCGGGGGGGAGTTGGGAGACCCAGTACTTC.

This clonotype has a count of ten or more. The chain uses TRBV4-2 and TRBJ2-7; unclear D gene. The CDR3 contains 13 residues. V lost 0 bases and J lost 1, with 4 bases in between. The germline V gene encodes CDR1 LGHNA and CDR2 YNFKEQ. The CDR3: CASSQDRSYEQYF. In DNA form, the CDR3 reads TGTGCCAGCAGCCAAGACCGGTCCTACGAGCAGTACTTC.

This clonotype occurred a few times. This sequence joins TRBV12-3 or TRBV12-4 and TRBJ2-6, with 8 positions matching TRBD1. The junction had 7 bases not matched to a gene; V was cut back by 6 bases and J by 0 bases. The CDR3 is 17 amino acids. The CDR3 here is CASRTRGLGSGANVLTF. In DNA, the CDR3 is TGTGCCAGCAGGACCAGGGGGCTAGGCTCTGGGGCCAACGTCCTGACTTTC.

This clonotype appeared many times. The CDR3 DNA reads as TGTGCCAGCAGCCCCAGGGCCGGGACAGGGGAAGGGACCCAGTACTTC. As protein: CASSPRAGTGEGTQYF. The chain joins TRBV6-2 or TRBV6-3 to TRBJ2-5; TRBD1 aligns across 10 bases. J lost 7 bases, V lost 6 bases, and 14 bases had no gene match. CDR3 length: 16 amino acids. Germline V lookup: CDR1 MNHEY, CDR2 SVGEGT.

This clonotype was detected ten times or more. The rearrangement joins TRBV10-1 to TRBJ1-1, with TRBD1 matching over 8 bases. The CDR3 has 13 amino acids. J gave up 10 bases and V 6 bases, and 10 bases lay outside the gene matches. The V gene's germline CDR1 is WNHNN and CDR2 SYGVQD (reference sequence). CDR3 DNA: TGCGCCAGCAGCCCAGAAGACAGGGGACGAGCTTTCTTT. The encoded protein is CASSPEDRGRAFF.

Points on this clonotype: A much larger clonotype is one base distant, so this may be a read error. V and J are TRBV7-2 and TRBJ1-1; 11 bases fit TRBD1. The CDR3 has 14 amino acids. Looked up from germline, CDR1 is SGHTA and CDR2 is FQGNSA. CDR3 DNA: TGTGCCAGCAGCCTGAGGACAGGGGGCACTGAAGCTCTCTTT. It encodes CASSLRTGGTEALF.

The V call is TRBV7-2, the J call TRBJ2-5; tentative D call: TRBD2 (6 bases). Germline CDR1 SGHTA, CDR2 FQGNSA. V lost 6 bases and J lost 1, with 12 bases in between. This CDR3 spans 14 amino acids. The CDR3 sequence: CASRLTGVQETQYF. Here the CDR3 DNA reads TGTGCCAGCAGATTAACGGGGGTCCAAGAGACCCAGTACTTC.

This clonotype was recorded many times. The chain couples TRBV10-2 to TRBJ2-7, with TRBD2 matching over 7 bases. The CDR3 is 16 amino acids. J gave up 1 base and V 3 bases, and 9 bases lay outside the gene matches. The germline V gene has CDR1 WSHSY and CDR2 SAAADI. The CDR3 nucleotides are TGCGCCAGCAGTGATTGGGGGGGAAAGGGATCCTACGAGCAGTACTTC. This gives the protein CASSDWGGKGSYEQYF.

This clonotype was seen ten or more times. The chain joins TRBV12-3 or TRBV12-4 to TRBJ1-2; tentatively, D is TRBD1 (6 bases). Trimming took 7 bases from V and 4 from J, leaving 19 bases between them. The CDR3 has 15 amino acids. The CDR3: CASTVRGAALYGYTF. The CDR3 coding sequence is TGTGCCAGCACCGTTCGGGGGGCTGCCCTCTATGGCTACACCTTC.

This clonotype has a handful of counts. The chain uses TRBV28 and TRBJ2-5; TRBD1 aligns across 8 bases. V lost 5 bases to trimming and J lost 2 bases; unmatched junction nucleotides: 13. Germline V gene sequence: CDR1 MDHEN, CDR2 SYDVKM. CDR3 length: 17 amino acids. CDR3 nucleotides: TGTGCCAGCAGTGATCGGAGTTTTCGGACAGGGCAAGAGACCCAGTACTTC. Residues: CASSDRSFRTGQETQYF.

Ten or more counts support this clonotype. The J gene is TRBJ2-7, the V gene TRBV11-2; D is undetermined. The CDR3 has 13 residues. Germline V gene sequence: CDR1 SGHAT, CDR2 FQNNGV. V was trimmed by 3 bases and J by 2 bases, leaving 8 bases between them. This chain's CDR3 is CASSFSMPYEQYF. The CDR3 coding sequence is TGTGCCAGCAGCTTCTCTATGCCCTACGAGCAGTACTTC.

V and J are TRBV13 and TRBJ2-2, with 7 bases fitting TRBD2. V lost 4 bases, J lost 6 bases, and 8 bases stayed unmatched. This CDR3 is built from 15 residues. In germline, CDR1 is PRHDT, CDR2 FYEKMQ (reference sequence). This CDR3 reads CASSSRGGAAGELFF. CDR3 nucleotide sequence: TGTGCCAGCAGCTCCCGCGGGGGAGCGGCCGGGGAGCTGTTTTTT.

This clonotype has at least ten counts. The chain recombines TRBV27 with TRBJ1-1; no reliable D call. The germline V and J ends were trimmed by 1 base and 0 bases, with 3 bases remaining between them. The CDR3 is 13 amino acids. Germline V gene lookup returns CDR1 MNHEY and CDR2 SMNVEV (reference sequence). Written as DNA, the CDR3 is TGTGCCAGCAGTTTATACGTGAACACTGAAGCTTTCTTT. It is translated as CASSLYVNTEAFF.